This TCR beta chain emerged from a study of technical replicates of blood from four donors. The assay was immunoSEQ multiplex PCR, and TCRdb's table has in-frame clones only and misses some. The table shows about 100,000 clones, with nearly 97% occurring only once. The V gene lost 5 bases and the J gene lost 8 bases, with 13 bases spanning the gap. The CDR3 is made up of 13 amino acids. Germline loops: CDR1 SGHNT, CDR2 YENEEA. The sequence was obtained from a human donor in good health. J is TRBJ2-1 and V is TRBV11-3; a possible D gene is TRBD1 (6 bases). The sample was T cells isolated from PBMCs. Written as DNA, the CDR3 is TGTGCCAGCAGCACAGGAGGACAGTATGAGCAGTTCTTC. Translation: CASSTGGQYEQFF.